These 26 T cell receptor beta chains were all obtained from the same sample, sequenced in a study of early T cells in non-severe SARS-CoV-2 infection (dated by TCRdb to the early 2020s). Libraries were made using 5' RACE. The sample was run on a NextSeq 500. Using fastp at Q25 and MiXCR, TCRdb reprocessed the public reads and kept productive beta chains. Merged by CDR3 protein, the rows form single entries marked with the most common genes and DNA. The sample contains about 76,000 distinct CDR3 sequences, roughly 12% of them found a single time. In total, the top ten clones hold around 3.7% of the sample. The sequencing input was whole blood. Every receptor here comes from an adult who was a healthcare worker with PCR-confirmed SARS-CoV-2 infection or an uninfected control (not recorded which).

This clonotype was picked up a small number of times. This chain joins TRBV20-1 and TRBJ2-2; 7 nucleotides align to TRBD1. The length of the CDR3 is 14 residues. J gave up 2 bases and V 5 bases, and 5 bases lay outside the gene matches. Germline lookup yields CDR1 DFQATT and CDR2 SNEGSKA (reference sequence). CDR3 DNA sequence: TGCAGTGCTGTCCAGGGGGAAAACACCGGGGAGCTGTTTTTT. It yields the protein CSAVQGENTGELFF.

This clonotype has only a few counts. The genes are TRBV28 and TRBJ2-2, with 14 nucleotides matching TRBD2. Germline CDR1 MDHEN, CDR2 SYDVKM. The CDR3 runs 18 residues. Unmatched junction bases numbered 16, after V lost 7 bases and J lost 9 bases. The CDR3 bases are TGTGCCAGCAAGGGGGGACTAGCGGGGGTCTCCCGTCCGCGGGAGCTGTTTTTT. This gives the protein CASKGGLAGVSRPRELFF. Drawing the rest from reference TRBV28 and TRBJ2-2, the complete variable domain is DVKVTQSSRYLVKRTGEKVFLECVQDMDHENMFWYRQDPGLGLRLIYFSYDVKMKEKGDIPEGYSVSREKKERFSLILESASTNQTSMYLCASKGGLAGVSRPRELFFGEGSRLTVL.

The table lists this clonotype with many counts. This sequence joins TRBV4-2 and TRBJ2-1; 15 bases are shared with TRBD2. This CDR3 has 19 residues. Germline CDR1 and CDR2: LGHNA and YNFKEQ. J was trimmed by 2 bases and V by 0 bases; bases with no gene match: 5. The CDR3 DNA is TGTGCCAGCAGCCAAGATCCCGGACTAGCGGGAGGGACCTACAATGAGCAGTTCTTC. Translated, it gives CASSQDPGLAGGTYNEQFF.

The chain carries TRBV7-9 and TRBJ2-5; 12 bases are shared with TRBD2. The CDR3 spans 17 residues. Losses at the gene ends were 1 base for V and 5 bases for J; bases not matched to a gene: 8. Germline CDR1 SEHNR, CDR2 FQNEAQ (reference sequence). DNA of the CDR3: TGTGCCAGCAGCTTAGAAGGACTAGCGGGAACACGGGAGACCCAGTACTTC. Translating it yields CASSLEGLAGTRETQYF.

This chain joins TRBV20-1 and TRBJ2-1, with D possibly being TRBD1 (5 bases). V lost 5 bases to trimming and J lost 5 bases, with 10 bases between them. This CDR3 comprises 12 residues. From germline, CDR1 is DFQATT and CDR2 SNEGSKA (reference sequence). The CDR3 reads CSASRQHNEQFF. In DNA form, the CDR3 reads TGCAGTGCTTCCCGACAGCACAATGAGCAGTTCTTC.

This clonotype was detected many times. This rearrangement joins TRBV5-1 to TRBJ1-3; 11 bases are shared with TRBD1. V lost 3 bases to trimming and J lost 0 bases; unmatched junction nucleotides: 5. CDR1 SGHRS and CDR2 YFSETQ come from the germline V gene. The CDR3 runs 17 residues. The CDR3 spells CASSYRTGGYSGNTIYF. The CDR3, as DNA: TGCGCCAGCAGCTACCGGACAGGGGGCTACTCTGGAAACACCATATATTTT.

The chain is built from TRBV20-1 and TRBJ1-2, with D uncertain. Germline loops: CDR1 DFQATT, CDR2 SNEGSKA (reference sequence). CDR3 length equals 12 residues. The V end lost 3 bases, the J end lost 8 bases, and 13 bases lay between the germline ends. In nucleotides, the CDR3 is TGCAGTGCTAGCGGCGTGGCCGCAGGCTACACCTTC. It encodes CSASGVAAGYTF.

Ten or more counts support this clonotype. CDR3 sequence reads: CASTSGLANEQFF. CDR3 nucleotide sequence: TGTGCCAGCACCTCTGGACTAGCCAATGAGCAGTTCTTC. V and J are TRBV11-2 and TRBJ2-1; TRBD2 aligns across 8 bases. After removal of 7 bases from V and 6 bases from J, the junction contained 5 bases not matched to a gene. Germline V gives CDR1 SGHAT, CDR2 FQNNGV. The CDR3 runs to 13 residues.

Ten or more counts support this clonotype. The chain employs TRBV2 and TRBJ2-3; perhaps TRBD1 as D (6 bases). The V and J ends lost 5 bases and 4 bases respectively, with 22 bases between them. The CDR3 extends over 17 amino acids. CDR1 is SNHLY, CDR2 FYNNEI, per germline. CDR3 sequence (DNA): TGTGCCAGCAGTTTTTGGCTTACAGGGAAGAGCGCAGATACGCAGTATTTT. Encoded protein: CASSFWLTGKSADTQYF. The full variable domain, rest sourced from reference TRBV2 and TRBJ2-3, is EPEVTQTPSHQVTQMGQEVILRCVPISNHLYFYWYRQILGQKVEFLVSFYNNEISEKSEIFDDQFSVERPDGSNFTLKIRSTKLEDSAMYFCASSFWLTGKSADTQYFGPGTRLTVL.

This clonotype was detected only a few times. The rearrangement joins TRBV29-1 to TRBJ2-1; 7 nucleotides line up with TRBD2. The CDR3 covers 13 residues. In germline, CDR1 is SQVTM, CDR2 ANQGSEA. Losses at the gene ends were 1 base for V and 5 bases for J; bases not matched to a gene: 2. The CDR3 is CSVEASGHNEQFF. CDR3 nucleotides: TGCAGCGTTGAAGCTAGCGGTCACAATGAGCAGTTCTTC.

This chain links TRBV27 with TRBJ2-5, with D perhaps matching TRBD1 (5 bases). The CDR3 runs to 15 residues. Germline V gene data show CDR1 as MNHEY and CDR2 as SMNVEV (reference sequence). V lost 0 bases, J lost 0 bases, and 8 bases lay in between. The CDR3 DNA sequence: TGTGCCAGCAGTTTATCGGCCAGGGACCAAGAGACCCAGTACTTC. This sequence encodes CASSLSARDQETQYF.

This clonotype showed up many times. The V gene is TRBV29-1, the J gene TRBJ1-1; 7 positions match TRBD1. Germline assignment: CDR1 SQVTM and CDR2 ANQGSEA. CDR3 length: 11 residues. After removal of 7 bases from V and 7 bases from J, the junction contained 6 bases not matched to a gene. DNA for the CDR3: TGCAGCGCTGGGACAGACTATGAAGCTTTCTTT. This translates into CSAGTDYEAFF.

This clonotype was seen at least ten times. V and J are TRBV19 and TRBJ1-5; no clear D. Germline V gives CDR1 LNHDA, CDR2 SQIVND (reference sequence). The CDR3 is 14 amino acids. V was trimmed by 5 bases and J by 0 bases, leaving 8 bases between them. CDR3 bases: TGTGCCAGTAGTGCCGAATATAGCAATCAGCCCCAGCATTTT. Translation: CASSAEYSNQPQHF.

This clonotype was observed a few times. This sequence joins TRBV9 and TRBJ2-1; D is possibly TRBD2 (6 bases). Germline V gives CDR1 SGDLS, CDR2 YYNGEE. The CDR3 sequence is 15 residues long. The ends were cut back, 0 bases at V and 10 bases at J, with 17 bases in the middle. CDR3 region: CASSVGRGLYREQFF. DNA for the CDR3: TGTGCCAGCAGCGTAGGGAGGGGACTCTACCGCGAGCAGTTCTTC.

The CDR3 region is CASSLHQGSGYTF. The DNA for the CDR3 is TGTGCCAGCAGCTTACACCAGGGCAGTGGCTACACCTTC. V and J are TRBV7-9 and TRBJ1-2; weak D call: TRBD1 (5 bases). Germline V CDR1 and CDR2: SEHNR, FQNEAQ (reference sequence). CDR3 length: 13 amino acids. V was clipped by 2 bases and J by 7 bases, with 11 bases between them.

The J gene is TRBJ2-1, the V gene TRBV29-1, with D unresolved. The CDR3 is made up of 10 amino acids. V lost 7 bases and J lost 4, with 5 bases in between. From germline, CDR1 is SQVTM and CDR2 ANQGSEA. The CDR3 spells CSGQYNEQFF. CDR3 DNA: TGCAGCGGGCAGTACAATGAGCAGTTCTTC.

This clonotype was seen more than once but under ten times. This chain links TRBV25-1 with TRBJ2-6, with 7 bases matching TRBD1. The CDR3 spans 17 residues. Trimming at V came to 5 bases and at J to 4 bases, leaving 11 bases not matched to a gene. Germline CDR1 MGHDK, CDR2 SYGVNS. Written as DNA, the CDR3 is TGTGCCAGCAGTCCCCGGGACAGCCTCTCAGGGGCCAACGTCCTGACTTTC. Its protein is CASSPRDSLSGANVLTF.

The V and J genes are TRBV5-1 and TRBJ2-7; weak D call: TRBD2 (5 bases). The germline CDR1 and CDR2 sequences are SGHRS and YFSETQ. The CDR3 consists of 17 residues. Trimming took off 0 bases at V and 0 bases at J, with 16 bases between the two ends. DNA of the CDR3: TGCGCCAGCAGCTTGGCCATGGCTAGCTGGTACTCCTACGAGCAGTACTTC. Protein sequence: CASSLAMASWYSYEQYF.

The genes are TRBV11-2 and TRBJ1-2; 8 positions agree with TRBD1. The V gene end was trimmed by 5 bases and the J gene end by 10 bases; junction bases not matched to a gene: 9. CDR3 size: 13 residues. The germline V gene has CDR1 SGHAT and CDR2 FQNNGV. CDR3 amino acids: CASSQDRGLDYTF. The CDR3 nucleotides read TGTGCCAGCAGCCAAGACAGGGGACTTGACTACACCTTC. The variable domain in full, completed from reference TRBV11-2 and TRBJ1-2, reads EAGVAQSPRYKIIEKRQSVAFWCNPISGHATLYWYQQILGQGPKLLIQFQNNGVVDDSQLPKDRFSAERLKGVDSTLKIQPAKLEDSAVYLCASSQDRGLDYTFGSGTRLTVV.

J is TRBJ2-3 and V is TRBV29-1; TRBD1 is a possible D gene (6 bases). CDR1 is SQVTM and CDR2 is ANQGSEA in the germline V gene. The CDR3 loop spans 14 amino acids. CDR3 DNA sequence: TGCGGCGCCGGACAGCTGGGTACGACAGATACGCAGTATTTT. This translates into CGAGQLGTTDTQYF.

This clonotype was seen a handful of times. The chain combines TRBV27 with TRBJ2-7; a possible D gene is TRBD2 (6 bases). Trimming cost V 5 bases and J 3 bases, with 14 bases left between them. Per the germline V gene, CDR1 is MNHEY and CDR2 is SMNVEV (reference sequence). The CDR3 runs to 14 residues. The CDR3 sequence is CASSTRPGVYEQYF. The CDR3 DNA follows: TGTGCCAGCAGTACGCGCCCGGGAGTCTACGAGCAGTACTTC.

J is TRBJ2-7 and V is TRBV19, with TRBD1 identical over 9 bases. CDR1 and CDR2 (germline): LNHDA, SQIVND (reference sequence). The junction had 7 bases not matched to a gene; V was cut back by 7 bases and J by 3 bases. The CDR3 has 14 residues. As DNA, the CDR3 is TGTGCCAGTACCCCGACAGGGGGGATCTACGAGCAGTACTTC. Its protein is CASTPTGGIYEQYF.

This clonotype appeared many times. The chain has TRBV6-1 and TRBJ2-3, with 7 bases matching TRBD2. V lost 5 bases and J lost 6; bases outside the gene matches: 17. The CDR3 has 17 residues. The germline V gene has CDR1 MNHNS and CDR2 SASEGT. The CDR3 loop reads CASSQRTGGGPADTQYF. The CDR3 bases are TGTGCCAGCAGTCAGCGGACGGGGGGAGGGCCCGCGGATACGCAGTATTTT.

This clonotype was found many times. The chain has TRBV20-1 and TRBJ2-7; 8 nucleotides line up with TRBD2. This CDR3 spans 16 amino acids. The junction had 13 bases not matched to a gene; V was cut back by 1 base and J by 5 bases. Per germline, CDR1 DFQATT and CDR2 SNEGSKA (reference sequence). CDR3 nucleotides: TGCAGTGCTAGAGCCTTCACTAGCGGAGATATCCACGAGCAGTACTTC. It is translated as CSARAFTSGDIHEQYF.

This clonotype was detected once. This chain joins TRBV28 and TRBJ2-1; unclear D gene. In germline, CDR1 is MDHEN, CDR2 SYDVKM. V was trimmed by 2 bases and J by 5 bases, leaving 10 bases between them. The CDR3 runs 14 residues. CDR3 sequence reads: CASSLVARNNEQFF. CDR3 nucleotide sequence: TGTGCCAGCAGTTTAGTCGCTAGGAACAATGAGCAGTTCTTC.

The CDR3: CASSLYGDTGELFF. The CDR3 DNA reads as TGTGCCAGCAGCTTGTACGGGGACACCGGGGAGCTGTTTTTT. The chain employs TRBV11-3 and TRBJ2-2, with a possible D match to TRBD2 (5 bases). Germline V gene data show CDR1 as SGHNT and CDR2 as YENEEA. Trimming stripped 3 bases from V and 3 bases from J, with 8 bases between. CDR3 size: 14 residues.